Listed below are T cell receptor beta chains from one sample, sequenced in a study of blood T cells in healthy people across ages. TCRdb recomputed calls from the 5' RACE reads with MiXCR, one row per CDR3 protein. The sample lists about 650,000 distinct CDR3 sequences, more than 45% occurring once. The source material was blood. The receptor set was obtained from a woman of 80 years or more in good health. CDR3s include the opening cysteine and the closing phenylalanine or tryptophan. A D gene is named only where the DNA matches it firmly. Expanded clones are given a class, and other clones once, few, many or no size at all.

D gene	V gene	clone size	J gene	CDR3 protein	CDR3 DNA
TRBD2	TRBV20-1	-	TRBJ2-1	CSARDQTWTSGRGLEQFF	TGCAGTGCTAGAGACCAGACCTGGACTAGCGGGAGAGGGCTTGAGCAGTTCTTC
-	TRBV9	-	TRBJ2-3	CASSPENTDTQYF	TGTGCCAGCAGTCCCGAGAACACAGATACGCAGTATTTT
-	TRBV12-3/TRBV12-4	many	TRBJ2-3	CASSLSAAADTQYF	TGTGCCAGCAGTCTCTCCGCGGCGGCAGATACGCAGTATTTT
TRBD2	TRBV11-2	-	TRBJ2-7	CASSFSTSGRANEQYF	TGTGCCAGCAGCTTTTCGACTAGCGGGAGGGCCAACGAGCAGTACTTC
-	TRBV5-1	many	TRBJ2-5	CASSLIGTETQYF	TGCGCCAGCAGCTTGATAGGGACTGAGACCCAGTACTTC
-	TRBV20-1	few	TRBJ2-7	CSASRGHEQYF	TGCAGTGCTAGTCGGGGACACGAGCAGTACTTC
-	TRBV9	-	TRBJ2-7	CASSVGGVPLEQYF	TGTGCCAGCAGCGTAGGTGGGGTTCCCCTCGAGCAGTACTTC
-	TRBV6-6	many	TRBJ2-5	CASSPSAQETQYF	TGTGCCAGCAGCCCCTCAGCTCAAGAGACCCAGTACTTC
-	TRBV4-1	-	TRBJ1-5	CASSLAGRGNQPQHF	TGCGCCAGCAGCCTGGCAGGGAGAGGTAATCAGCCCCAGCATTTT
-	TRBV28	many	TRBJ2-4	CASSLPPGSIAKNIQYF	TGTGCCAGCAGTTTACCACCGGGATCTATAGCCAAAAACATTCAGTACTTC
-	TRBV27	-	TRBJ1-6	CAGSWDPTPRLNSPLHF	TGTGCCGGCAGTTGGGATCCTACTCCCCGTTTGAATTCACCCCTCCACTTT
-	TRBV27	-	TRBJ1-2	CASRSRGYTF	TGTGCCAGCAGAAGTCGCGGCTACACCTTC
-	TRBV20-1	-	TRBJ1-1	CSARYGRAEAFF	TGCAGTGCTAGGTACGGGAGGGCTGAAGCTTTCTTT
TRBD1	TRBV20-1	many	TRBJ2-1	CSADRGLALSYNEQFF	TGCAGCGCAGACAGGGGGCTAGCACTCTCCTACAATGAGCAGTTCTTC
-	TRBV25-1	-	TRBJ1-4	CASSDPQLGGSNEKLFF	TGTGCCAGCAGTGACCCTCAATTAGGTGGATCTAATGAAAAACTGTTTTTT
-	TRBV6-4	-	TRBJ2-3	CASSDLGGAGRDTQYF	TGTGCCAGCAGTGATCTGGGGGGCGCAGGGAGGGATACGCAGTATTTT
TRBD2	TRBV6-1	-	TRBJ2-7	CASSVRTGGGAGVRYNEQYF	TGTGCCAGCAGTGTCCGGACTGGCGGGGGGGCCGGGGTACGGTACAATGAGCAGTACTTC
TRBD1	TRBV12-3/TRBV12-4	-	TRBJ2-2	CASITGGGTGELFF	TGTGCCAGCATTACAGGGGGCGGCACCGGGGAGCTGTTTTTT
-	TRBV2	-	TRBJ1-5	CASGSQAGGSNQPQHF	TGTGCCAGCGGAAGTCAGGCTGGTGGTAGCAATCAGCCCCAGCATTTT
-	TRBV5-1	-	TRBJ2-2	CASNQLPGELFF	TGCGCCAGCAACCAACTCCCCGGGGAGCTGTTTTTT
-	TRBV18	-	TRBJ2-7	CASSIVGPYEQYF	TGTGCCAGCTCCATAGTAGGGCCCTACGAGCAGTACTTC
-	TRBV27	-	TRBJ1-4	CASTRDWGSEKLFF	TGTGCCAGCACCCGCGATTGGGGAAGTGAAAAACTGTTTTTT
TRBD2	TRBV29-1	-	TRBJ2-1	CSVEGPGLVNEQFF	TGCAGCGTTGAGGGACCGGGACTAGTGAATGAGCAGTTCTTC
TRBD2	TRBV5-1	many	TRBJ2-7	CASSSSSGSYEQYF	TGCGCCAGCAGCTCAAGTAGCGGGAGCTACGAGCAGTACTTC
-	TRBV3-1	-	TRBJ2-1	CASGQSSYNEQFF	TGTGCCAGCGGCCAGTCCTCCTACAATGAGCAGTTCTTC
-	TRBV5-1	few	TRBJ1-5	CASSLEGRYNQPQHF	TGCGCCAGCAGCTTGGAGGGCAGGTACAATCAGCCCCAGCATTTT
-	TRBV7-2	-	TRBJ2-1	CASSLDGGPNNEQFF	TGTGCCAGCAGCTTGGACGGGGGGCCTAACAACGAGCAGTTCTTC
-	TRBV29-1	-	TRBJ2-5	CSVDTNRKETQYF	TGCAGCGTTGACACCAACAGGAAAGAGACCCAGTACTTC
-	TRBV5-1	few	TRBJ2-3	CASSKTAPSTDTQYF	TGCGCCAGCAGCAAGACCGCCCCTAGCACAGATACGCAGTATTTT
-	TRBV15	once	TRBJ2-4	CATSTGAKNIQYF	TGTGCCACCAGCACGGGCGCCAAAAACATTCAGTACTTC
-	TRBV6-2/TRBV6-3	-	TRBJ2-7	CASTLEGKQYF	TGTGCCAGCACCCTTGAGGGGAAGCAGTACTTC